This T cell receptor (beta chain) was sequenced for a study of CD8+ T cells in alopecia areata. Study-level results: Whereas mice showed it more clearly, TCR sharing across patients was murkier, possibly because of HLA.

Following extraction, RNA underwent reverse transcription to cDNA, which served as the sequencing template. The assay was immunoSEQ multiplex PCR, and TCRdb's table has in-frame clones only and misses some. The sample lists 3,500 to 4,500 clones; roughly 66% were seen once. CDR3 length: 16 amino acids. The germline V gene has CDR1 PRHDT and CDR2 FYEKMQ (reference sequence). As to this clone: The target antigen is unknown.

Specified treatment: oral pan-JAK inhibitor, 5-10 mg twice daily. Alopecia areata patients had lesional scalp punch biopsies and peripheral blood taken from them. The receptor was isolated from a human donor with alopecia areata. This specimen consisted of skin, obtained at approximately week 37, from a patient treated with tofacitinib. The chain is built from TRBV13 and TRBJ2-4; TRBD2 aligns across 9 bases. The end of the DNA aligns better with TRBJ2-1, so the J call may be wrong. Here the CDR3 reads CASSPSSSGSENIQFF. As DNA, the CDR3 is TGTGCCAGCAGCCCGTCGAGTAGCGGGAGCGAAAACATTCAGTTCTTC.